Presented here are 16 T cell receptor beta chains from one specimen sequenced in a study of blood T cell repertoires in COVID-19 (TCRdb year 2020). The library was produced with the immunoSEQ multiplex PCR assay. TCRdb limited this immuneACCESS table to in-frame rearrangements with V and J called. A share of clones is missing; checked studies link under half to unresolved V genes, and the rest is unexplained. For this sample there are under 200,000 clones; roughly 86% appear just once. The ten top clones hold 7.7% of the sample. Sequences were obtained from peripheral blood. These receptors were obtained from a middle-aged man who had recovered from COVID-19.

Comments on this clone: Compared with germline, one end of the junction differs, possibly owing to a read error. The chain joins TRBV6-2 or TRBV6-3 to TRBJ2-7; weak D call: TRBD2 (6 bases). The CDR3 runs to 14 residues. Germline V gives CDR1 MNHEY, CDR2 SVGEGT. CDR3 protein: CVSTPGGSNYEQYF. CDR3 coding DNA: TGTGTCAGCACCCCTGGGGGGTCGAACTACGAGCAGTACTTC.

The chain carries TRBV3-1 (or the pseudogene TRBV3-2) and TRBJ1-2, with D perhaps matching TRBD1 (5 bases). This CDR3 region has 11 residues. Germline V gives CDR1 LGHDT, CDR2 YNNKEL (reference sequence). Deletions cut 4 bases from V and 7 bases from J, with 7 bases between. The CDR3 sequence: CASSPGFGYTF. In nucleotides, the CDR3 is TGTGCCAGCAGCCCAGGGTTTGGCTACACCTTC.

V gene TRBV15 combines with J gene TRBJ2-2; perhaps TRBD2 as D (6 bases). The V gene's germline CDR1 is LNHNV and CDR2 YYDKDF (reference sequence). The CDR3 has 16 amino acids. V gave up 0 bases and J gave up 6 bases, with 14 bases separating them. The CDR3 loop is CATSREPGLVSGELFF. CDR3 bases: TGTGCCACCAGCAGAGAGCCGGGACTCGTCTCCGGGGAGCTGTTTTTT.

V usage is TRBV29-1 and J usage is TRBJ2-3, with TRBD1 matching 9 bases. Germline lookup yields CDR1 SQVTM and CDR2 ANQGSEA. After removal of 5 bases from V and 3 bases from J, the junction contained 9 bases not matched to a gene. The CDR3 sequence is 15 residues long. The DNA of the CDR3 is TGCAGCGTTCCCCAACAGGGGGCAGGGACAGATACGCAGTATTTT. Its protein product is CSVPQQGAGTDTQYF.

The chain carries TRBV11-3 and TRBJ1-1; 7 nucleotides agree with TRBD1. Trimming at V came to 4 bases and at J to 1 base, leaving 6 bases not matched to a gene. This CDR3 contains 15 residues. The germline V gene has CDR1 SGHNT and CDR2 YENEEA. The CDR3 reads CASSSHRGPNTEAFF. The CDR3 DNA reads TGTGCCAGCAGCTCCCACAGGGGACCGAACACTGAAGCTTTCTTT.

The gene calls are TRBV19 and TRBJ1-6; D is possibly TRBD1 (6 bases). The germline V gene has CDR1 LNHDA and CDR2 SQIVND (reference sequence). The CDR3 runs 13 residues. Deletions cut 7 bases from V and 7 bases from J, with 11 bases between. The CDR3 sequence is CASNTGFNSPLHF. The CDR3 DNA reads TGTGCCAGTAATACAGGGTTCAATTCACCCCTCCACTTT.

V is TRBV7-8 and J is TRBJ2-7, with 9 bases fitting TRBD2. Losses at the gene ends were 5 bases for V and 7 bases for J; bases not matched to a gene: 12. The length of the CDR3 is 15 residues. Per germline, CDR1 SGHVS and CDR2 FQNEAQ. CDR3 loop: CASSPPPAGGGEQYF. The DNA of the CDR3 is TGTGCCAGCAGCCCACCCCCAGCGGGGGGTGGGGAGCAGTACTTC.

This rearrangement joins TRBV19 to TRBJ2-2; perhaps TRBD2 as D (6 bases). The CDR3 has 16 amino acids. CDR1 LNHDA and CDR2 SQIVND come from the germline V gene (reference sequence). Deletions cut 5 bases from V and 5 bases from J, with 18 bases between. The CDR3 spells CASSWDSLGGTGELFF. The CDR3, as DNA: TGTGCCAGTAGTTGGGACTCTCTAGGAGGGACCGGGGAGCTGTTTTTT.

The rearrangement joins TRBV20-1 to TRBJ1-5; no clear D. Germline V gene lookup returns CDR1 DFQATT and CDR2 SNEGSKA (reference sequence). The germline V and J ends were trimmed by 3 bases and 0 bases, with 9 bases remaining between them. The CDR3 spans 14 residues. CDR3 amino acids: CSASPASSNQPQHF. Here the CDR3 DNA reads TGCAGTGCTAGTCCGGCTAGTAGCAATCAGCCCCAGCATTTT.

This chain joins TRBV6-5 and TRBJ2-3, with D unclear. V shed 4 bases and J shed 0 bases, with 5 bases lying between them. The length of the CDR3 is 13 residues. Germline V gene lookup returns CDR1 MNHEY and CDR2 SVGAGI. Written as DNA, the CDR3 is TGTGCCAGCAGTTTCCGGAGCACAGATACGCAGTATTTT. Protein sequence: CASSFRSTDTQYF.

This chain links TRBV5-6 with TRBJ2-7; D might be TRBD2 (6 bases). V gave up 5 bases and J gave up 7 bases, with 22 bases separating them. Germline V gene sequence: CDR1 SGHDT, CDR2 YYEEEE. This CDR3 comprises 15 residues. DNA for the CDR3: TGTGCCAGCAGTCCCTTCGGAAGGGCGCGGGGTGAGCAGTACTTC. Residues: CASSPFGRARGEQYF.

The V and J genes are TRBV3-1 (or the pseudogene TRBV3-2) and TRBJ2-5, with a tentative D call TRBD1 (5 bases). The CDR3 runs to 17 residues. Germline V gene sequence: CDR1 LGHDT, CDR2 YNNKEL (reference sequence). V lost 4 bases to trimming and J lost 1 base, with 19 bases between them. For the CDR3, the DNA is TGTGCCAGCAGCCTCCCAGGAAGGGGCGAGATCCAAGAGACCCAGTACTTC. This translates into CASSLPGRGEIQETQYF.

V gene TRBV7-8 combines with J gene TRBJ2-1; no firm D call. The germline CDR1 and CDR2 sequences are SGHVS and FQNEAQ. V lost 1 base and J 9 bases, leaving 7 bases between the germline ends. The CDR3 is 12 amino acids. CDR3 DNA: TGTGCCAGCAGCTTAGGCGGTAGTGAGCAGTTCTTC. It translates to CASSLGGSEQFF.

The chain couples TRBV4-3 to TRBJ1-1; D possibly corresponds to TRBD1 (5 bases). The V end was cut by 3 bases, the J end by 5 bases, with 16 bases between. CDR3 size: 15 residues. The germline CDR1 and CDR2 sequences are LGHNA and YSLEER. CDR3 protein: CASSHSLDGGTEAFF. For the CDR3, the DNA is TGCGCCAGCAGCCATTCTCTAGACGGGGGGACTGAAGCTTTCTTT.

This chain connects TRBV19 to TRBJ1-3; perhaps TRBD1 as D (6 bases). Germline V CDR1 and CDR2: LNHDA, SQIVND (reference sequence). Trimming removed 10 bases at V and 0 bases at J, with 16 bases between. There are 15 residues in the CDR3. CDR3 coding DNA: TGTGCCACTTCTCTTCTGACAGGCTCTGGAAACACCATATATTTT. Amino acid sequence: CATSLLTGSGNTIYF.

This clone was observed a handful of times. V and J are TRBV24-1 and TRBJ2-1; 10 positions agree with TRBD2. Per germline, CDR1 KGHDR and CDR2 SFDVKD. J gave up 4 bases and V 3 bases, and 2 bases lay outside the gene matches. CDR3 size: 15 residues. The CDR3 DNA follows: TGTGCCACCAGTGATCGGACTAGCGGTTACAATGAGCAGTTCTTC. Protein sequence: CATSDRTSGYNEQFF.